The subject of this entry is one TCR beta chain. The data originate from a study of OX40 agonist ivuxolimab in advanced cancers. Turning to the study itself: Dose-escalation subjects each had hepatocellular carcinoma, melanoma, renal cell or head and neck cancer.

V dropped 5 bases and J dropped 9; count of bases not matched to a gene: 10. Germline lookup yields CDR1 SEHNR and CDR2 FQNEAQ (reference sequence). CDR3 size: 16 residues. Generated by immunoSEQ multiplex PCR, the TCRdb table keeps only in-frame clones and is missing some. The sample lists around 66,000 clones, 80% to 90% occurring once. The rearrangement joins TRBV7-9 to TRBJ2-1, with 13 nucleotides matching TRBD2. This clonotype was sampled from an adult with an advanced solid tumor such as melanoma, head and neck, liver or kidney cancer. The sample consisted of CD4+ or CD8+ T cells sorted from blood, taken in a trial of the OX40 agonist ivuxolimab. CDR3 amino acids: CASSPWTSGSKREQFF. CDR3 nucleotide sequence: TGTGCCAGCAGCCCCTGGACTAGCGGGAGCAAGCGTGAGCAGTTCTTC.